This T cell receptor (beta chain) was identified during a study of T cell responses to AZD1222 COVID-19 vaccine (dated by TCRdb to the early 2020s). About the full investigation: TCR sequencing was performed for fewer than 250 trial participants, of whom about 210 were given two doses of AZD1222 and around 26 were given two doses of MenACWY control vaccine. Trial participants were enrolled into age subgroups of 18-55, 56-69 and 70-plus years, which contained roughly 150, 30 and 60 TCR-sequenced participants, respectively.

To note about this clone: Its binding antigen is unknown. The input lacks base qualities; no much larger clone sits a single base away.

Explained via the paper, the time point label denotes: about 28 days (+/-7) after the second vaccine dose. AZD1222 recipients whose second dose came at about 4 weeks and those whose second dose came at about 12 weeks were combined into one group, since spike-specific TCR depth and breadth did not differ between the two schedules. Vaccinee samples were obtained from the UK trials COV001 and COV002, which included a single-blind randomized controlled phase 2/3 trial of AZD1222 (ChAdOx1 nCoV-19) in healthy adults. For TCRbeta chain sequencing, PBMC samples were collected from trial participants at day 0 and at day 28 after the second dose. The CDR3 regions of human TCRbeta chains were analyzed by immunosequencing. The paper's processing steps were these. TCRs in the repertoires were compared against a reference library of SARS-CoV-2-specific TCRs that had been generated with the MIRA antigen-specificity platform. Breadth was defined as the fraction of unique TCRs that were SARS-CoV-2-associated, and depth was defined as the fraction of total T cells that were SARS-CoV-2-associated. Using the MIRA data, every spike-specific TCR was mapped to the spike region that the TCR reacted to and assigned to either a CD4 or a CD8 class. Log10-transformed breadth and depth values were compared by one-way ANOVA with Sidak's multiple comparisons tests. TCRdb took over this immuneACCESS table, retaining in-frame rearrangements with V and J assigned. Such tables are incomplete; in checked studies, under half of the missing clones stem from an unresolved V gene, and the remainder is unexplained. The D gene and trimming were derived from the DNA, and the V and J assignments and clone size from that table. The sample yields around 150,000 clones; 92% were counted once. About 1.5% of the sample belongs to the ten largest clones.

CDR1 and CDR2 (LGHNA, YNFKEQ) derive from the germline V gene. The CDR3 contains 16 residues, cysteine and phenylalanine counted. Of the read, only the CDR3 DNA is kept; its 48 bases are in frame from base 1. Relative to germline, V is missing 1 base and J is missing 6 bases, with 5 bases of the junction outside any gene match. General study outcomes and caveats: Conclusions about previously exposed vaccinees were limited because only six AZD1222 recipients were SARS-CoV-2 seropositive at baseline. Because no samples from the day 14 peak response were available, repertoires could be characterized only after the peak T cell response. The 56-69-year group was small, and its depth increase did not reach significance, likely because of low power. Spike-specific TCR breadth and depth rose significantly after two AZD1222 doses compared with day 0 and with MenACWY recipients. Participants were mostly white British, with more females than males. The authors suggested clonal diversity may have been underestimated. Epitopes outside the regions mutated in the B.1.351 and B.1.1.7 variants were reportedly recognized by nearly half of the unique spike-specific TCRs. CD4 TCRs associated with the vaccine covered the entire spike protein, and the dominant responses were in regions 160-218 and 743-854.

Sample: peripheral blood, taken 28 days after the second AZD1222 dose. This receptor chain uses TRBV4-2 and TRBJ2-1, with TRBD1 identical over 11 junction bases. This TCR came from an adult who received the AZD1222 COVID-19 vaccine. The nucleotide sequence reads TGTGCCAGCAGCCAAGCTGGACAGGGGGCGCCCAATGAGCAGTTCTTC. This sequence encodes CASSQAGQGAPNEQFF.